Many counts were recorded for the clone carrying this T cell receptor (beta chain). The time point is: persistent/refractory GD, antithyroid drugs over 5 years with positive TRAb. There was RNA extracted from PBMCs, and the TCR library was made from it. These data come from a study of regulatory T cells in long-lasting Graves disease. Construction of the TCR beta libraries employed iRepertoire HTBI primers in conjunction with Arm-PCR of CDR3 regions. TCRdb reanalysed the multiplex PCR reads using MiXCR and keeps one entry per CDR3 protein. The sample has some 470,000 distinct CDR3 sequences, under 25% seen once; the top ten hold less than 9%. Germline assignment: CDR1 ENHRY and CDR2 SYGVKD. The CDR3 loop spans 15 amino acids. Trimming took 3 bases from V and 0 from J, leaving 12 bases between them.

The chain is built from TRBV10-3 and TRBJ2-7; D possibly corresponds to TRBD1 (6 bases). The clonotype was recovered from a female donor with Graves disease. The sequencing used peripheral blood mononuclear cells (PBMCs), collected when the disease was refractory, from a patient treated with antithyroid drugs. CDR3 sequence reads: CAISDQTGSSYEQYF. As DNA, the CDR3 is TGTGCCATCAGTGACCAGACAGGCAGCTCCTACGAGCAGTACTTC.